One sample yielded the 21 T cell receptor beta chains listed below, sequenced in a study of CXCR3-negative and CXCR3-positive naive CD8 T cells. Study-level points and caveats: TRB CDR3s of CXCR3-positive naive cells were more hydrophobic than those of CXCR3-negative naive cells.

The TRB libraries of cDNA were built by UMI-labeled 5' RACE. Reprocessing the 5' RACE reads, TCRdb reports a single entry for every CDR3 protein and omits DNA. This sample's clone table lists 150,000 to 180,000 distinct CDR3 sequences. No antigens are known for them. The material sequenced was naive CXCR3+ CD8+ T cells from blood. Regarding subset: CD45RO-CCR7+CD27+CD95- naive CD8+ T cells expressing CXCR3 (TNR3+). Receptors originate from a human donor in good health. Some clones in this sample may be carry-over from other donors' samples.

This rearrangement joins TRBV7-6 to TRBJ1-1; TCRdb's D call, TRBD1, is unchecked because there is no DNA. The CDR3 sequence is 17 residues long. The germline gives CDR1 SGHVS, CDR2 FNYEAQ. Here the CDR3 reads CASSSSPPTGANTEAFF.

The chain is built from TRBV2 and TRBJ1-6; TCRdb indicates TRBD1, and absent DNA this call remains unverified. The CDR3 has 14 residues. Looked up from germline, CDR1 is SNHLY and CDR2 is FYNNEI. The CDR3 sequence: CASRNDRWNSPLHF.

The J gene is TRBJ1-5, the V gene TRBV27; without DNA, the TCRdb call of TRBD1 cannot be checked. Germline-derived CDR1 and CDR2 are MNHEY and SMNVEV (reference sequence). CDR3 length: 16 residues. CDR3 loop: CASSLIGGYGNQPQHF.

This chain uses TRBV4-1 with TRBJ1-2; TCRdb lists TRBD1, though no DNA is available to test this call. CDR3 size: 16 residues. Germline V CDR1 and CDR2: MGHRA, YSYEKL. CDR3 loop: CASSQDSTGVGYGYTF.

V gene TRBV6-5 combines with J gene TRBJ2-3; TCRdb calls TRBD1, which cannot be checked without DNA. CDR3 size: 15 residues. Germline V gene sequence: CDR1 MNHEY, CDR2 SVGAGI. CDR3: CASSYSTGTADTQYF.

The chain links TRBV29-1 to TRBJ2-1. CDR1 and CDR2 (germline): SQVTM, ANQGSEA. The CDR3 spans 13 residues. CDR3 sequence: CSVLEFRYNEQFF.

V gene TRBV28 combines with J gene TRBJ2-7; TCRdb's D call, TRBD1, is unchecked because there is no DNA. This CDR3 has 15 amino acids. Germline CDR1 reads MDHEN; CDR2 reads SYDVKM. The CDR3 is CASSSPGTPGSEQYF.

The chain is built from TRBV9 and TRBJ1-2. CDR1 and CDR2 (germline): SGDLS, YYNGEE. This CDR3 has 14 amino acids. The CDR3 reads CASSVGRGSDGYTF.

The chain links TRBV20-1 to TRBJ2-7. The CDR3 is made up of 12 amino acids. Germline loops: CDR1 DFQATT, CDR2 SNEGSKA (reference sequence). The CDR3 here is CSAKDSSYEQYF.

The chain employs TRBV28 and TRBJ1-5; there is no DNA to check the TCRdb D call of TRBD1. This CDR3 is built from 16 residues. Germline V gene lookup returns CDR1 MDHEN and CDR2 SYDVKM. The CDR3 protein is CASSSRGRYSNQPQHF.

The V gene is TRBV2, the J gene TRBJ2-5; TCRdb outputs TRBD2, but without DNA this stays unchecked. CDR1 is SNHLY, CDR2 FYNNEI, per germline. This CDR3 contains 16 residues. CDR3 protein: CASRGRREGPQETQYF.

V is TRBV14 and J is TRBJ1-2. CDR3 length equals 14 residues. Germline V gene data show CDR1 as SGHDN and CDR2 as FVKESK. The CDR3 spells CASSQWFPDYGYTF.

The V and J genes are TRBV7-9 and TRBJ2-5; TCRdb returns TRBD1, unconfirmable since there is no DNA. This CDR3 region has 12 residues. Germline values: CDR1 SEHNR, CDR2 FQNEAQ (reference sequence). The CDR3 sequence is CASSWTEETQYF.

The chain is built from TRBV30 and TRBJ2-1; with no DNA, the TCRdb D assignment of TRBD1 cannot be verified. Germline CDR1 GTSNPN, CDR2 SVGIG (reference sequence). The CDR3 runs 15 residues. The CDR3 loop is CAWRRTGGAYNEQFF.

The chain combines TRBV28 with TRBJ2-7. The length of the CDR3 is 14 residues. Germline CDR1 and CDR2: MDHEN and SYDVKM. The CDR3 region is CASSLPGGSYEQYF.

V usage is TRBV24-1 and J usage is TRBJ1-5; TCRdb proposes TRBD1, but this gene call is untestable without DNA. The V gene's germline CDR1 is KGHDR and CDR2 SFDVKD. This CDR3 spans 14 amino acids. This CDR3 is CATSSGRENQPQHF.

V gene TRBV5-1 combines with J gene TRBJ2-5; as DNA is missing, the TRBD1 call by TCRdb cannot be tested. The CDR3 covers 14 residues. CDR1 is SGHRS, CDR2 YFSETQ, per germline. The CDR3 is CASSFYRGMETQYF.

The chain recombines TRBV9 with TRBJ1-1; TCRdb lists TRBD1, though no DNA is available to test this call. The CDR3 loop spans 13 amino acids. Germline assignment: CDR1 SGDLS and CDR2 YYNGEE. This CDR3 is CASSAWGNTEAFF.

This sequence joins TRBV6-2 or TRBV6-3 and TRBJ1-6; TCRdb's D call of TRBD1 is untestable without DNA. The germline CDR1 and CDR2 sequences are MNHEY and SVGEGT. The CDR3 sequence is 16 residues long. CDR3 sequence reads: CASSYGNPDYNSPLHF.

The genes are TRBV2 and TRBJ2-5. The length of the CDR3 is 14 residues. Per the germline V gene, CDR1 is SNHLY and CDR2 is FYNNEI. CDR3 region: CASILAAGIETQYF.

CDR3 amino acids: CASSTWTSPSSTDTQYF. This chain links TRBV6-5 with TRBJ2-3; the TCRdb D gene call, TRBD2, has no DNA to confirm it. In germline, CDR1 is MNHEY, CDR2 SVGAGI. CDR3 length: 17 residues.